A single sample gave rise to the 3 T cell receptor beta chains below, sequenced in a study of blood T cell repertoires in COVID-19 (dated by TCRdb to 2018 to 2021). The library was obtained by the immunoSEQ multiplex PCR assay. Held by TCRdb, this immuneACCESS table contains in-frame sequences only and omits some clones. Under half of the omission traces to an unresolved V gene where checked; the cause of the rest is unknown. The sample data list about 220,000 clones, and 70% to 90% of these were observed just once. The ten largest account for about 15% of the sample. The specimen was PBMCs or T cells enriched from blood (not recorded which). These receptors were obtained from a woman between 45 and 60 years old with acute COVID-19.

The rearrangement joins TRBV27 to TRBJ2-3, with TRBD2 matching 10 bases. The V segment lost 1 base and the J segment 6 bases; nucleotides outside the gene matches: 4. CDR1 and CDR2 from the germline V gene are MNHEY and SMNVEV (reference sequence). The CDR3 loop spans 15 amino acids. The CDR3 DNA follows: TGTGCCAGCAGTTTATTGGGACTAGCGACGGATACGCAGTATTTT. Translation: CASSLLGLATDTQYF.

The gene calls are TRBV7-6 and TRBJ2-7; D may be TRBD2 (6 bases). The CDR3 contains 15 residues. Germline values: CDR1 SGHVS, CDR2 FNYEAQ. Trimming took off 2 bases at V and 4 bases at J, with 15 bases between the two ends. CDR3 sequence (DNA): TGTGCCAGCAGCTTATCGGGAGCCCCACTTTACGAGCAGTACTTC. This gives the protein CASSLSGAPLYEQYF.

The chain couples TRBV12-2 to TRBJ2-2; the D call of TRBD2 is as the table states it, not checked on the DNA. TRBV12-2 is reported as a pseudogene. The CDR3 is 13 residues long. The DNA for the CDR3 is TGTGCAAGTGACCCGGGGGGGACCGGGGAGCTGTTTTTT. It specifies CASDPGGTGELFF.